This TCR beta chain derives from a study of control samples from healthy donors and cancer patients. This table comes from immunoSEQ multiplex PCR, and its TCRdb copy is limited to in-frame clones, with some not included. The sample yields under 150,000 clones, 88% seen once. The source of this sequence is a man in his forties or fifties in good health. Input material: blood.

The chain's CDR3 is CASSDLRMNTEAFF. The CDR3 DNA is TGTGCCAGTAGTGACCTCCGCATGAACACTGAAGCTTTCTTT. The V call is TRBV19, the J call TRBJ1-1; D gene unclear. The V gene lost 5 bases and the J gene lost 0 bases, with 10 bases spanning the gap. Germline CDR1 reads LNHDA; CDR2 reads SQIVND (reference sequence). The CDR3 runs to 14 residues.